The sequence of this T cell receptor (beta chain) was determined in a study of blood T cell repertoires in COVID-19. The wider study: Whether acute or convalescent, the COVID-19 samples came from the United States, Italy and Spain. Sources were T cells, B-cell-depleted T cells, or PBMCs; the material itself was cDNA or gDNA.

Seattle patient enrollment occurred during active infection, with longitudinal follow-up thereafter. Some clones are missing from TCRdb's copy, which holds only in-frame ones; the method was immunoSEQ multiplex PCR. The sample holds around 60,000 clones, about three quarters seen once. The source is a man aged 25-45 years with COVID-19, enrolled during active disease. The material sequenced was peripheral blood.

CDR3 sequence (DNA): TGTGCCAGCAGTGTGACAGGGGGCGGTTACGAGCAGTACTTC. This sequence encodes CASSVTGGGYEQYF. The V and J genes are TRBV27 and TRBJ2-7, with 10 bases matching TRBD1. Germline CDR1 is MNHEY and CDR2 is SMNVEV (reference sequence). V trimming: 5 bases; J trimming: 4 bases; junction bases outside the gene matches: 5. CDR3 length: 14 residues.